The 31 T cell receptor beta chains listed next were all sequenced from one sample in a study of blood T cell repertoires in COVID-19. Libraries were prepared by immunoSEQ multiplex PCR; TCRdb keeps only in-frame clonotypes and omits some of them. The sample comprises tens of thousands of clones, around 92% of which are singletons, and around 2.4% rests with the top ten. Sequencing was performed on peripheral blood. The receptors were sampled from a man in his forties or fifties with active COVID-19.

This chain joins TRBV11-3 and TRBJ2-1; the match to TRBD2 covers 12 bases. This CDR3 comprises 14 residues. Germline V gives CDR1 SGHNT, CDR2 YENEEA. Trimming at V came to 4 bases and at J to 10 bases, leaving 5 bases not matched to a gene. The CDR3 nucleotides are TGTGCCAGCAGCTCGGGACTAGCGGGCCGGGAGCAGTTCTTC. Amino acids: CASSSGLAGREQFF.

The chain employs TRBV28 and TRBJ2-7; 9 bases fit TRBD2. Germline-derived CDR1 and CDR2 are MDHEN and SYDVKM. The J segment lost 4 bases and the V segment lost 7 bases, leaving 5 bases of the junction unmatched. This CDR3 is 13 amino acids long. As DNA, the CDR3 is TGTGCCAGCAACCCTAGCGGGAAGTACGAGCAGTACTTC. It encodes CASNPSGKYEQYF.

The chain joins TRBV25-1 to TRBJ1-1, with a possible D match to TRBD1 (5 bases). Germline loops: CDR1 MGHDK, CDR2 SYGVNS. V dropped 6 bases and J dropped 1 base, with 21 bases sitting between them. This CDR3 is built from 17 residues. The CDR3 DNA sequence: TGTGCCAGCAGCTCCAGATCCGGGGGACGAAGGAACACTGAAGCTTTCTTT. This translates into CASSSRSGGRRNTEAFF.

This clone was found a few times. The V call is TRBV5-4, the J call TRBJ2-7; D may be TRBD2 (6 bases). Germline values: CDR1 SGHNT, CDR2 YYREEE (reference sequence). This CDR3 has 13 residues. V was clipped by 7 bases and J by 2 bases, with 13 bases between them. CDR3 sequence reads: CASSRDSTYEQYF. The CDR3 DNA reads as TGTGCCAGCTCGCGGGACTCTACCTACGAGCAGTACTTC.

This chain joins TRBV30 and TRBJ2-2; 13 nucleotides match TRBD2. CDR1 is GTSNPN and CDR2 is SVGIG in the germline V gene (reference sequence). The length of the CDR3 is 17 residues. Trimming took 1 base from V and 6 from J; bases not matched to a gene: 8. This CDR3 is CAWSAGLAGEWAGELFF. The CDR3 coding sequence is TGTGCCTGGAGTGCTGGACTAGCGGGAGAATGGGCCGGGGAGCTGTTTTTT.

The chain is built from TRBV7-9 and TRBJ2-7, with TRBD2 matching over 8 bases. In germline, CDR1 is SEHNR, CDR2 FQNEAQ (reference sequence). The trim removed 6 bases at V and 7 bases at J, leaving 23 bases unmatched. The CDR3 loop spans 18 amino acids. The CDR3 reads CASRGSRGEGPLPGEQYF. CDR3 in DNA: TGTGCCAGCAGAGGATCGCGGGGGGAGGGCCCCCTACCCGGTGAGCAGTACTTC.

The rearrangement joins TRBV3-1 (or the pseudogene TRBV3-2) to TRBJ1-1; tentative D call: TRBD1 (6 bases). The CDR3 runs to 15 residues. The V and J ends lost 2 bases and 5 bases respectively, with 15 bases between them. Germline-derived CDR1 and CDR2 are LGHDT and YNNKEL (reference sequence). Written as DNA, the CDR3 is TGTGCCAGCAGCCAATTTTTAGGGGGTTCAACTGAAGCTTTCTTT. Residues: CASSQFLGGSTEAFF.

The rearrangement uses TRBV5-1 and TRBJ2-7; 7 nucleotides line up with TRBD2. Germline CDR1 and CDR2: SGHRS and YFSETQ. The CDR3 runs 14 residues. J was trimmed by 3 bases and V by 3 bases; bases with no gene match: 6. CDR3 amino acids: CASSSTGGNYEQYF. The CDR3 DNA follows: TGCGCCAGCAGCTCTACGGGGGGAAACTACGAGCAGTACTTC.

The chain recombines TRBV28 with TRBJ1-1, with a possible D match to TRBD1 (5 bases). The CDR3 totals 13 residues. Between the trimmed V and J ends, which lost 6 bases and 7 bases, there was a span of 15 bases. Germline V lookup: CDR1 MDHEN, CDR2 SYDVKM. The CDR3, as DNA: TGTGCCAGCAGAGGGGAACCGCCCCTTGAAGCTTTCTTT. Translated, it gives CASRGEPPLEAFF.

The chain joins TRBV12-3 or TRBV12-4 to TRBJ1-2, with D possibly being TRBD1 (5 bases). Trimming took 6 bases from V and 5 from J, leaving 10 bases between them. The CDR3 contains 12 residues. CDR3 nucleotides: TGTGCCAGCAGCCGGGGGGGGTATGGCTACACCTTC. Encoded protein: CASSRGGYGYTF.

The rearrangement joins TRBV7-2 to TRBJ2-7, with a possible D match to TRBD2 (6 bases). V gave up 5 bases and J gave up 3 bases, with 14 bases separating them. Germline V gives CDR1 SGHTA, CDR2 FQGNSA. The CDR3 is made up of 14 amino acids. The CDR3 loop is CASSPFRGSYEQYF. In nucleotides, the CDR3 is TGTGCCAGCAGCCCCTTCCGGGGGAGCTACGAGCAGTACTTC.

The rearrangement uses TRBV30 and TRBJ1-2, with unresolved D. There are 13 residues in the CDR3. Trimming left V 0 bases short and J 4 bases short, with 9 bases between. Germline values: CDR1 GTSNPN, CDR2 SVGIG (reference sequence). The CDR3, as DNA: TGTGCCTGGAGTGTTTTAGGAGTCTATGGCTACACCTTC. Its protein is CAWSVLGVYGYTF.

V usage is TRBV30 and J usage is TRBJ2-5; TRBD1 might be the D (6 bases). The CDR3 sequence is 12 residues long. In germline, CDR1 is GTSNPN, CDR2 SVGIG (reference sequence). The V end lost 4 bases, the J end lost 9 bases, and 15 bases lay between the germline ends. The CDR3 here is CAWNVGGLAQYF. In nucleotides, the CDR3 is TGTGCCTGGAACGTAGGGGGTTTGGCCCAGTACTTC.

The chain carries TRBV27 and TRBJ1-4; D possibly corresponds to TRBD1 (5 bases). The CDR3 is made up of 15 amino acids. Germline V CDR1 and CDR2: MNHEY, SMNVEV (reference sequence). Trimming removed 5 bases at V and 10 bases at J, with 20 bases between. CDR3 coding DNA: TGTGCCAGCAGTCGGGCGGGCGGGGACTACGGAAAACTGTTTTTT. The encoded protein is CASSRAGGDYGKLFF. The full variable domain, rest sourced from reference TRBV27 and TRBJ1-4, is EAQVTQNPRYLITVTGKKLTVTCSQNMNHEYMSWYRQDPGLGLRQIYYSMNVEVTDKGDVPEGYKVSRKEKRNFPLILESPSPNQTSLYFCASSRAGGDYGKLFFGSGTQLSVL.

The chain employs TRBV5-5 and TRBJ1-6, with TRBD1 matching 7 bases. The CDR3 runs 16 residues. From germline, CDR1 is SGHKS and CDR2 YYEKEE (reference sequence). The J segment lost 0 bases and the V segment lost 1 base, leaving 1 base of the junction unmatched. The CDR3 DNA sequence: TGTGCCAGCAGCTTGCGGACAGGCTCCTATAATTCACCCCTCCACTTT. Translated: CASSLRTGSYNSPLHF.

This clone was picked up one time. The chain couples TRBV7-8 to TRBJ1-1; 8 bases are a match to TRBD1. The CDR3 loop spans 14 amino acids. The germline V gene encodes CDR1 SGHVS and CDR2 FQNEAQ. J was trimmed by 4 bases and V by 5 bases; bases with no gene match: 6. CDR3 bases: TGTGCCAGCAGCCTGCAGGGGGCGAGCACTGAAGCTTTCTTT. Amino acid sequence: CASSLQGASTEAFF.

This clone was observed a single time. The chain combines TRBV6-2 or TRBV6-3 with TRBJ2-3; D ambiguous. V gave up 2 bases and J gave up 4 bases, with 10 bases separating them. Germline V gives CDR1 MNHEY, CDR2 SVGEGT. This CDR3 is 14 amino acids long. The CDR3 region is CASSYISSSDTQYF. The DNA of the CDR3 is TGTGCCAGCAGTTACATTAGTTCCTCAGATACGCAGTATTTT.

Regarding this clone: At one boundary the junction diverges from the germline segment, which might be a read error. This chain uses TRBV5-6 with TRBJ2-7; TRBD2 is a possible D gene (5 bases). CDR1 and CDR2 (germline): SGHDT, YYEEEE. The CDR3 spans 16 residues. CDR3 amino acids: CASSLGPRLASHEQYF. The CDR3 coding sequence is TGTGCCAGCAGCTTGGGCCCGAGGCTAGCCTCCCACGAGCAGTACTTC.

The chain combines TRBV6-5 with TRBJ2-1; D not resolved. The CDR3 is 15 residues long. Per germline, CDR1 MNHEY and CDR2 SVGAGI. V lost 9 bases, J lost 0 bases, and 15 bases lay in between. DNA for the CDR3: TGTGCCAGTCGAACGACTCTGAGCTCCTACAATGAGCAGTTCTTC. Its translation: CASRTTLSSYNEQFF.

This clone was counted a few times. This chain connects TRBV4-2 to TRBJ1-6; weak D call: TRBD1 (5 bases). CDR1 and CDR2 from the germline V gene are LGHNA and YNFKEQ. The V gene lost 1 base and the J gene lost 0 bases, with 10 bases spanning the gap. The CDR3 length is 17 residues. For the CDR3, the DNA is TGTGCCAGCAGCCAAGGGGGCTGGAGCTCCTATAATTCACCCCTCCACTTT. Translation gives CASSQGGWSSYNSPLHF.

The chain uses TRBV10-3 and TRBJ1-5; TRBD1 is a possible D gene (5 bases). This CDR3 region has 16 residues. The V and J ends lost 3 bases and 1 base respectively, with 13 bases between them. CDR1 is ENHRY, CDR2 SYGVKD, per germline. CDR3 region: CAISEQAALSNQPQHF. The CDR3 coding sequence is TGTGCCATCAGTGAACAGGCAGCTCTCAGCAATCAGCCCCAGCATTTT.

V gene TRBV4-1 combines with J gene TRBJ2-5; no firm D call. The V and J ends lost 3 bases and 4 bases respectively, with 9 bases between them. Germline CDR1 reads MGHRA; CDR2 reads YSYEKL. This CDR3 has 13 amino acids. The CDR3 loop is CASSQWRRETQYF. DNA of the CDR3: TGCGCCAGCAGCCAGTGGCGGAGAGAGACCCAGTACTTC.

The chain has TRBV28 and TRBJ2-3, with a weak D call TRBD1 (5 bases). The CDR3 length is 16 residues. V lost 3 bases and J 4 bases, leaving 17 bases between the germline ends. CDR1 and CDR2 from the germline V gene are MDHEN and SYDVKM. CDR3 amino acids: CASSLRIRVGPDTQYF. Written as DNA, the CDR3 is TGTGCCAGCAGTTTGCGCATCAGGGTCGGTCCAGATACGCAGTATTTT.

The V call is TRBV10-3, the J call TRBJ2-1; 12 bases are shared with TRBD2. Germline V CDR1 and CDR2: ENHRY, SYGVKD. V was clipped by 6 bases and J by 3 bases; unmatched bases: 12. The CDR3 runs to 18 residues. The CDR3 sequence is CAISPGLAGGVGYNEQFF. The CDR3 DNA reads TGTGCCATCAGCCCGGGACTAGCGGGTGGGGTTGGCTACAATGAGCAGTTCTTC.

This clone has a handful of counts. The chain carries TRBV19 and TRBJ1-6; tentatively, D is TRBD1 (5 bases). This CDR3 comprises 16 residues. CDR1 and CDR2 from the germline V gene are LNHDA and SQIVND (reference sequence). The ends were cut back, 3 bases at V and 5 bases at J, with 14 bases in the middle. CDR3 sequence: CASSIGGSPNNSPLHF. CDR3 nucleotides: TGTGCCAGTAGTATCGGGGGGTCCCCTAATAATTCACCCCTCCACTTT.

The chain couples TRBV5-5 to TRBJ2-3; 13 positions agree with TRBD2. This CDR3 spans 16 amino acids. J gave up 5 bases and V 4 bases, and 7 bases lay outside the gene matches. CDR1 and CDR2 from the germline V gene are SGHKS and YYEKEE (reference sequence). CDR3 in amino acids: CASSPGLAGSVDTQYF. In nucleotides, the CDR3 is TGTGCCAGCAGCCCGGGACTAGCGGGGTCGGTAGATACGCAGTATTTT.

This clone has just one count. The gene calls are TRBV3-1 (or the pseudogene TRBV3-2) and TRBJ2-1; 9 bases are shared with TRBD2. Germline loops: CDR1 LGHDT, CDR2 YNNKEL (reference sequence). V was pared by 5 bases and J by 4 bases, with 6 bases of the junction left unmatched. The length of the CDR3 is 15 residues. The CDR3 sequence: CASSSTSGEYNEQFF. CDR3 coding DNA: TGTGCCAGCAGCTCGACTAGCGGAGAATACAATGAGCAGTTCTTC.

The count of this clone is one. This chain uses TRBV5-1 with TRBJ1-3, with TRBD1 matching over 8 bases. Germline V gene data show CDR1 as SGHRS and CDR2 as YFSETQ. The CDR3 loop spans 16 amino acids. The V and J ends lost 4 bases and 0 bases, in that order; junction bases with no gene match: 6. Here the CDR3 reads CASSGQGGGSGNTIYF. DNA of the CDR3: TGCGCCAGCAGCGGACAGGGTGGGGGCTCTGGAAACACCATATATTTT.

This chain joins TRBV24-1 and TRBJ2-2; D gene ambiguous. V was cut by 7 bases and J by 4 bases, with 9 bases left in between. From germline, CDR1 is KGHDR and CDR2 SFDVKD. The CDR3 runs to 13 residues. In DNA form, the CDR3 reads TGTGCCACCAGCCCCGAGGCCACCGGGGAGCTGTTTTTT. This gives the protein CATSPEATGELFF.

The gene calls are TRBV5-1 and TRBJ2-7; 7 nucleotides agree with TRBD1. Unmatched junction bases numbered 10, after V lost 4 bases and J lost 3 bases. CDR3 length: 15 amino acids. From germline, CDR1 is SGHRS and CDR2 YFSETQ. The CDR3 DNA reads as TGCGCCAGCAGCGGAAAAAGACAGGGAAACTACGAGCAGTACTTC. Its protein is CASSGKRQGNYEQYF. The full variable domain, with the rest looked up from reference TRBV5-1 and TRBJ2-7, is KAGVTQTPRYLIKTRGQQVTLSCSPISGHRSVSWYQQTPGQGLQFLFEYFSETQRNKGNFPGRFSGRQFSNSRSEMNVSTLELGDSALYLCASSGKRQGNYEQYFGPGTRLTVT.

DNA of the CDR3: TGTGCCAGCAGCCAAGCCCAAGCGGGAGTTGGGACCGGGGAGCTGTTTTTT. Amino acid sequence: CASSQAQAGVGTGELFF. The chain combines TRBV4-2 with TRBJ2-2; TRBD2 matches 8 bases. The J segment lost 5 bases and the V segment lost 1 base, leaving 9 bases of the junction unmatched. This CDR3 has 17 residues. Germline-derived CDR1 and CDR2 are LGHNA and YNFKEQ.